The 16 T cell receptor beta chains in this list originate from one sample, sequenced in a study of shared clonotypes between healthy human individuals. Using immunoSEQ multiplex PCR, the repertoire was profiled, and TCRdb retains in-frame clones only, with some absent. The repertoire holds about 1.1 million clones, approximately 75% seen once, with 0.89% in the top ten. The specimen sequenced was memory CD4+ T cells from PBMCs. This sample's subset: CD45RA-negative fraction. The receptors were gathered from a man aged 18 to 30 in good health. Some clones in this sample may be carry-over from other donors' samples.

This chain uses TRBV27 with TRBJ2-1; the D is unclear. Between the trimmed V and J ends, which lost 4 bases and 0 bases, there was a span of 13 bases. Germline V gives CDR1 MNHEY, CDR2 SMNVEV (reference sequence). The CDR3 has 16 amino acids. The DNA for the CDR3 is TGTGCCAGCAGTTCCCCCCTTCTCTTCTCCTACAATGAGCAGTTCTTC. As protein: CASSSPLLFSYNEQFF.

This chain links TRBV6-5 with TRBJ2-2, with TRBD1 matching over 7 bases. This CDR3 contains 15 residues. Germline V gives CDR1 MNHEY, CDR2 SVGAGI. The ends lost 7 bases at V and 4 bases at J; junction bases unmatched: 9. The CDR3 region has the DNA TGTGCCAGCACCAAGACAGGGCTGGGCACCGGGGAGCTGTTTTTT. It codes for CASTKTGLGTGELFF.

As to this clone: At one end the junction does not follow the germline gene, possibly because of a read error. The CDR3 is CAISETQANGLF. CDR3 bases: TGTGCCATCAGTGAGACACAGGCCAATGGGCTCTTC. V is TRBV10-3 and J is TRBJ2-1, with D possibly being TRBD1 (5 bases). The germline gives CDR1 ENHRY, CDR2 SYGVKD. The CDR3 runs 12 residues.

This chain uses TRBV7-3 with TRBJ2-1; the D is unclear. There are 16 residues in the CDR3. Trimming left V 1 base short and J 0 bases short, with 10 bases between. Per germline, CDR1 SGHTA and CDR2 FQGTGA. CDR3 in amino acids: CASSLSGVSSYNEQFF. CDR3 DNA: TGTGCCAGCAGCTTAAGTGGGGTCAGCTCCTACAATGAGCAGTTCTTC.

This chain joins TRBV6-1 and TRBJ1-2; TRBD1 is a possible D gene (5 bases). The V gene lost 3 bases and the J gene lost 3 bases, with 23 bases spanning the gap. CDR3 length: 18 amino acids. CDR1 and CDR2 (germline): MNHNS, SASEGT. The CDR3: CASSDYLMDPTGDYGYTF. The CDR3, as DNA: TGTGCCAGCAGTGATTATCTCATGGATCCTACGGGGGACTATGGCTACACCTTC.

Here the CDR3 reads CASSLAVAGIANTGELFF. CDR3 bases: TGTGCCAGCAGCTTAGCTGTAGCGGGTATCGCGAACACCGGGGAGCTGTTTTTT. V and J are TRBV7-9 and TRBJ2-2, with 7 bases identical to TRBD2. This CDR3 region has 18 residues. With 0 bases clipped from V and 0 bases from J, the junction kept 7 bases outside the gene matches. Germline assignment: CDR1 SEHNR and CDR2 FQNEAQ (reference sequence). Full variable domain (rest looked up from reference TRBV7-9 and TRBJ2-2): DTGVSQNPRHKITKRGQNVTFRCDPISEHNRLYWYRQTLGQGPEFLTYFQNEAQLEKSRLLSDRFSAERPKGSFSTLEIQRTEQGDSAMYLCASSLAVAGIANTGELFFGEGSRLTVL.

This CDR3 reads CASSFTSPQHF. The CDR3 DNA is TGTGCCAGCAGTTTCACTTCGCCCCAGCATTTT. The V and J genes are TRBV28 and TRBJ1-5; D is unclear. Germline assignment: CDR1 MDHEN and CDR2 SYDVKM. V lost 3 bases to trimming and J lost 9 bases, with 6 bases between them. This CDR3 is 11 amino acids long.

The chain combines TRBV28 with TRBJ1-2; D remains unclear. Per germline, CDR1 MDHEN and CDR2 SYDVKM. V lost 7 bases and J 3 bases, leaving 15 bases between the germline ends. The CDR3 length is 14 residues. The CDR3 DNA follows: TGTGCCAGCAATCCCGTAAGGGCCGACTATGGCTACACCTTC. Amino acid sequence: CASNPVRADYGYTF.

The chain links TRBV5-1 to TRBJ2-2; possible D gene TRBD1, 5 bases. The CDR3 extends over 15 amino acids. The V gene's germline CDR1 is SGHRS and CDR2 YFSETQ. Deletions cut 0 bases from V and 6 bases from J, with 12 bases between. CDR3 in amino acids: CASSLVTGGAGELFF. The CDR3 DNA sequence: TGCGCCAGCAGCTTGGTTACAGGTGGGGCCGGGGAGCTGTTTTTT.

The chain employs TRBV5-4 and TRBJ1-2; D is uncertain. This CDR3 has 13 residues. Germline V gives CDR1 SGHNT, CDR2 YYREEE (reference sequence). Trimming removed 4 bases from V and 1 base from J, with 8 bases in between. The CDR3 loop is CASSIRFNYGYTF. The CDR3 coding sequence is TGTGCCAGCAGCATCAGGTTTAACTATGGCTACACCTTC.

The genes are TRBV9 and TRBJ2-7; a possible D gene is TRBD2 (6 bases). Germline V gives CDR1 SGDLS, CDR2 YYNGEE. Trimming removed 1 base at V and 6 bases at J, with 14 bases between. The CDR3 has 14 residues. The CDR3 nucleotides are TGTGCCAGCAGCGTAAGCCCTAGCGAGGGCGAGCAGTACTTC. This gives the protein CASSVSPSEGEQYF.

This chain joins TRBV7-9 and TRBJ2-7; D ambiguous. The ends were cut back, 6 bases at V and 5 bases at J, with 17 bases in the middle. Germline lookup yields CDR1 SEHNR and CDR2 FQNEAQ (reference sequence). The CDR3 has 14 amino acids. CDR3 DNA: TGTGCCAGCAGGAAGGATCCCGGTGCAGACGAGCAGTACTTC. It translates to CASRKDPGADEQYF.

The chain joins TRBV5-1 to TRBJ1-2; weak D call: TRBD1 (6 bases). Germline V gene data show CDR1 as SGHRS and CDR2 as YFSETQ. V lost 3 bases and J lost 8, with 20 bases in between. The CDR3 is 15 amino acids. The CDR3 spells CASSSIGTRQEGYTF. In DNA, the CDR3 is TGCGCCAGCAGCTCGATCGGGACAAGGCAAGAAGGCTACACCTTC.

The J gene is TRBJ2-1, the V gene TRBV7-7; 11 nucleotides align to TRBD2. This CDR3 is 14 amino acids long. CDR1 and CDR2 from the germline V gene are SSHAT and FNYEAQ (reference sequence). With V trimmed by 1 base and J by 9 bases, 2 bases remained unmatched. The CDR3 spells CASSLVLAGGEQFF. CDR3 coding DNA: TGTGCCAGCAGCTTAGTCCTAGCGGGAGGTGAGCAGTTCTTC.

This clone has just one count. The chain carries TRBV7-2 and TRBJ2-7; 8 nucleotides align to TRBD2. The germline V gene has CDR1 SGHTA and CDR2 FQGNSA. The CDR3 has 14 residues. V lost 4 bases to trimming and J lost 6 bases; unmatched junction nucleotides: 8. CDR3 in DNA: TGTGCCAGCAGCTCGGGACGGCGGGGGGTCGAGCAGTACTTC. Translated, it gives CASSSGRRGVEQYF.

The sample holds one count of this clone. Other DNA sequences from this sample encode an identical CDR3 as well. V is TRBV7-9 and J is TRBJ1-2; D remains unclear. Trimming left V 5 bases short and J 5 bases short, with 9 bases between. CDR1 is SEHNR, CDR2 FQNEAQ, per germline (reference sequence). CDR3 length: 12 amino acids. The CDR3 sequence is CASSVDGYGYTF. The CDR3 bases are TGTGCCAGCAGCGTGGACGGTTATGGCTACACCTTC. Filled out from reference TRBV7-9 and TRBJ1-2, the complete variable domain reads DTGVSQNPRHKITKRGQNVTFRCDPISEHNRLYWYRQTLGQGPEFLTYFQNEAQLEKSRLLSDRFSAERPKGSFSTLEIQRTEQGDSAMYLCASSVDGYGYTFGSGTRLTVV.